This TCR beta chain was recorded in a study of blood T cell repertoires in COVID-19. Turning to the study itself: Collection of acute and convalescent COVID-19 samples took place in the United States, Italy and Spain. The cDNA or gDNA used as material had been derived from T cells, B-cell-depleted T cells, or PBMCs.

The CDR3 is made up of 13 amino acids. Losses at the gene ends were 7 bases for V and 12 bases for J; bases not matched to a gene: 12. Germline CDR1 reads SGHTA; CDR2 reads FQGNSA. Per the authors' pipeline: Estimation of nucleated cell counts was performed using reference gene primer amplification. This table comes from immunoSEQ multiplex PCR, and its TCRdb copy is limited to in-frame clones, with some not included. The DNA was the basis for D and trimming; V, J and clone size are from that table. The sample consists of some 300,000 clones, over 80% of them appearing once. This TCR came from a woman between 45 and 60 years old with active or convalescent COVID-19. The sequenced sample consisted of peripheral blood. The chain is built from TRBV7-2 and TRBJ2-7; TRBD1 aligns across 10 bases. The CDR3 is CASTSSGTGVAYF. Here the CDR3 DNA reads TGTGCCAGCACCTCCTCCGGGACAGGGGTGGCGTACTTC.